A selection of T cell receptor beta chains follows, all from one sample in a study of OX40 agonist ivuxolimab in advanced cancers. The protocol was immunoSEQ multiplex PCR, while the TCRdb copy is restricted to in-frame clones and leaves out a portion. The sample contains around 110,000 clones, 90% of which appear only once. Material: CD4+ or CD8+ T cells sorted from blood, obtained in a trial of the OX40 agonist ivuxolimab. The receptors come from an adult with an advanced solid tumor such as melanoma, head and neck, liver or kidney cancer. The CDR3 runs from the conserved cysteine through the conserved F or W. D genes are given only for firm matches. Rows give clone size only sometimes, using once, few, many, or a class for an expanded clone.

clone_size	cdr3_length	v_call	d_call	j_call	cdr3_aa	cdr3_nt
.	12	TRBV28	.	TRBJ2-7	CASSFPPGEQYF	TGTGCCAGCAGTTTCCCCCCAGGCGAGCAGTACTTC
.	14	TRBV29-1	.	TRBJ2-1	CSVGLSLPYNEQFF	TGCAGCGTTGGGTTGAGCTTACCCTACAATGAGCAGTTCTTC
.	13	TRBV29-1	TRBD1	TRBJ1-1	CSARQGMSTEAFF	TGCAGCGCCCGACAGGGTATGAGCACTGAAGCTTTCTTT
.	15	TRBV7-3	TRBD2	TRBJ2-3	CASSSTGTNTDTQYF	TGTGCCAGCAGCTCGACCGGGACTAACACAGATACGCAGTATTTT
.	14	TRBV27	TRBD1	TRBJ2-3	CASSGDRGRRAQYF	TGTGCCAGCAGTGGGGACAGGGGCCGCAGGGCGCAGTATTTT
.	12	TRBV7-2	.	TRBJ2-1	CASSLSGVEQFF	TGTGCCAGCAGCTTATCCGGGGTCGAGCAGTTCTTC
once	17	TRBV6-1	TRBD1	TRBJ1-1	CASSEARAGGMNTEAFF	TGTGCCAGCAGTGAAGCTAGGGCAGGGGGAATGAACACTGAAGCTTTCTTT
.	12	TRBV7-2	.	TRBJ1-6	CASSLVFGTLHF	TGTGCCAGCAGCTTAGTGTTCGGCACCCTCCACTTT
once	14	TRBV6-1	TRBD1	TRBJ2-7	CASSSGTGGNEQYF	TGTGCCAGCAGCTCCGGGACAGGGGGCAACGAGCAGTACTTC
.	13	TRBV19	.	TRBJ2-2	CASSIELGGELFF	TGTGCCAGTAGTATAGAGCTGGGCGGGGAGCTGTTTTTT
.	11	TRBV19	.	TRBJ1-1	CATSRQIEAFF	TGTGCCACCAGTCGTCAGATCGAAGCTTTCTTT
.	17	TRBV27	TRBD1	TRBJ1-6	CASRGVVVGQYNSPLHF	TGTGCCAGCAGAGGAGTTGTTGTGGGACAGTATAATTCACCCCTCCACTTT
.	19	TRBV2	.	TRBJ2-2	CASARPGLLGLGNTGELFF	TGTGCCAGCGCCAGGCCGGGGCTTCTTGGGTTAGGGAACACCGGGGAGCTGTTTTTT
.	14	TRBV7-2	.	TRBJ1-4	CASSSPPTNEKLFF	TGTGCCAGCAGCTCCCCTCCGACTAATGAAAAACTGTTTTTT
.	14	TRBV10-2	.	TRBJ2-7	CASRGAGGPHEQYF	TGCGCCAGCAGGGGGGCCGGGGGTCCCCACGAGCAGTACTTC
.	14	TRBV27	.	TRBJ2-5	CASSLRGSQETQYF	TGTGCCAGCAGTTTGAGGGGGTCCCAAGAGACCCAGTACTTC
.	12	TRBV4-3	.	TRBJ1-2	CASSQGFYGYTF	TGCGCCAGCAGCCAAGGATTCTATGGCTACACCTTC
.	14	TRBV7-2	.	TRBJ1-2	CASSPFGGNYGYTF	TGTGCCAGCAGTCCCTTTGGAGGGAACTATGGCTACACCTTC
.	14	TRBV19	TRBD1	TRBJ1-2	CASKGDRGQNGYTF	TGTGCCAGTAAAGGGGACAGGGGGCAAAATGGCTACACCTTC
.	18	TRBV15	.	TRBJ2-5	CATSRAYRQLGLQETQYF	TGTGCCACCAGCAGAGCTTACAGACAACTTGGGCTCCAAGAGACCCAGTACTTC
once	11	TRBV28	.	TRBJ1-1	CASSSRGEAFF	TGTGCCAGCAGTTCCCGGGGCGAAGCTTTCTTT
.	13	TRBV2	.	TRBJ1-5	CASSEGHNQPQHF	TGTGCCAGCAGTGAAGGACACAATCAGCCCCAGCATTTT
.	15	TRBV7-2	TRBD2	TRBJ2-3	CASQPAGGRTDTQYF	TGTGCCTCCCAGCCGGCGGGGGGACGCACAGATACGCAGTATTTT
.	15	TRBV4-1	TRBD2	TRBJ2-3	CASSQYGGAPDTQYF	TGCGCCAGCAGCCAATACGGGGGGGCCCCAGATACGCAGTATTTT
.	13	TRBV28	.	TRBJ1-1	CASSLTANTEAFF	TGTGCCAGCAGTTTGACGGCTAACACTGAAGCTTTCTTT
.	18	TRBV28	TRBD1	TRBJ1-6	CASSTGTAPYSYNSPLHF	TGTGCCAGCAGTACCGGGACAGCCCCATACTCCTATAATTCACCCCTCCACTTT
.	16	TRBV6-1	TRBD1	TRBJ2-1	CASSDGTGRYYNEQFF	TGTGCCAGCAGTGATGGGACAGGGCGATACTACAATGAGCAGTTCTTC
.	14	TRBV11-3	.	TRBJ2-5	CASSLSGGPGIQYF	TGTGCCAGCAGCCTGTCCGGGGGGCCAGGGATCCAGTACTTC
.	14	TRBV2	.	TRBJ2-1	CASSGGLRRNEQFF	TGTGCCAGCAGTGGGGGACTCCGCCGCAATGAGCAGTTCTTC
.	13	TRBV5-1	.	TRBJ2-7	CASTYSGEGEQYF	TGCGCCAGCACCTATTCAGGGGAGGGCGAGCAGTACTTC
.	12	TRBV30	.	TRBJ2-5	CAWSAQGGTQYF	TGTGCCTGGAGTGCCCAGGGGGGGACCCAGTACTTC
.	18	TRBV4-3	TRBD1	TRBJ2-7	CASSQDGGQGALRYEQYF	TGCGCCAGCAGCCAAGATGGGGGACAGGGCGCTTTACGCTACGAGCAGTACTTC
.	15	TRBV28	.	TRBJ2-7	CASSLQTGGRYEQYF	TGTGCCAGCAGTTTACAGACAGGTGGTCGCTACGAGCAGTACTTC
few	15	TRBV21-1	.	TRBJ1-5	CASSKATAPNQPQHF	TGTGCCAGCAGCAAAGCTACGGCACCGAATCAGCCCCAGCATTTT
.	14	TRBV4-1	.	TRBJ2-4	CASSQPQGRNIQYF	TGCGCCAGCAGCCAACCACAGGGAAGGAACATTCAGTACTTC
once	15	TRBV7-2	TRBD1	TRBJ1-1	CASSTTQGAYAEAFF	TGTGCCAGCAGCACGACACAGGGGGCATACGCTGAAGCTTTCTTT
.	16	TRBV5-1	.	TRBJ2-7	CASSLVGTPSSYEQYF	TGCGCCAGCAGCTTGGTAGGAACACCCAGCTCCTACGAGCAGTACTTC
once	13	TRBV30	TRBD1	TRBJ1-6	CALGQGGNSPLHF	TGTGCCTTAGGACAGGGGGGGAATTCACCCCTCCACTTT
.	12	TRBV14	.	TRBJ1-4	CASSQMMETLFF	TGTGCCAGCAGCCAGATGATGGAGACACTGTTTTTT
.	15	TRBV30	.	TRBJ1-6	CAWSLDSSYNSPLHF	TGTGCCTGGTCCTTAGATAGCTCCTATAATTCACCCCTCCACTTT
.	14	TRBV29-1	.	TRBJ2-3	CSVDGDTPTDTQYF	TGCAGCGTTGATGGTGACACTCCCACAGATACGCAGTATTTT
.	15	TRBV5-1	.	TRBJ1-4	CASSPQGSSYEKLFF	TGCGCCAGCAGCCCACAGGGAAGTTCGTATGAAAAACTGTTTTTT
once	15	TRBV5-1	.	TRBJ1-1	CASSFTHPEGTEAFF	TGCGCCAGCAGCTTTACCCACCCAGAGGGAACTGAAGCTTTCTTT
.	13	TRBV7-3	.	TRBJ2-3	CASSGVSTDTQYF	TGTGCCAGCAGCGGCGTTAGCACAGATACGCAGTATTTT
.	16	TRBV19	TRBD2	TRBJ2-6	CASSIVGRGGANVLTF	TGTGCCAGTAGTATAGTTGGGAGGGGTGGGGCCAACGTCCTGACTTTC
.	15	TRBV2	.	TRBJ2-6	CASRERSSGANVLTF	TGTGCCAGCCGGGAAAGGAGCTCTGGGGCCAACGTCCTGACTTTC
.	16	TRBV10-3	.	TRBJ1-3	CAINGDKAFSGNTIYF	TGTGCCATCAATGGGGATAAAGCTTTCTCTGGAAACACCATATATTTT
.	15	TRBV6-1	.	TRBJ1-2	CASSAGGTNNYGYTF	TGTGCCAGCAGTGCGGGTGGGACCAATAACTATGGCTACACCTTC
.	14	TRBV19	TRBD1	TRBJ1-5	CASTETGGGQPQHF	TGTGCCAGTACTGAAACAGGGGGAGGTCAGCCCCAGCATTTT
.	15	TRBV5-5	TRBD1	TRBJ1-5	CASSLAGQGHQPQHF	TGTGCCAGCAGCTTGGCCGGACAGGGCCATCAGCCCCAGCATTTT
.	14	TRBV10-1	TRBD2	TRBJ2-3	CASSEGLAGGTQYF	TGCGCCAGCAGTGAGGGACTAGCGGGGGGGACGCAGTATTTT
.	12	TRBV28	.	TRBJ1-1	CASSLLQAEAFF	TGTGCCAGCAGTTTGCTGCAGGCCGAAGCTTTCTTT
few	14	TRBV7-8	TRBD1	TRBJ1-1	CASSEDRGGSEAFF	TGTGCCAGCAGCGAAGACAGGGGGGGTTCTGAAGCTTTCTTT
.	15	TRBV5-6	.	TRBJ2-1	CASSLWADRYNEQFF	TGTGCCAGCAGCTTGTGGGCTGACAGGTACAATGAGCAGTTCTTC
.	15	TRBV28	TRBD1	TRBJ1-6	CASSLGDRENSPLHF	TGTGCCAGCAGTTTAGGGGACAGGGAAAATTCACCCCTCCACTTT
.	14	TRBV7-2	.	TRBJ1-5	CASSLDTGWRPQHF	TGTGCCAGCAGCTTAGACACAGGTTGGAGGCCCCAGCATTTT
.	10	TRBV20-1	.	TRBJ1-4	CSASREKLFF	TGCAGTGCTAGTAGGGAAAAACTGTTTTTT
few	14	TRBV28	.	TRBJ1-1	CASLGGPGETEAFF	TGTGCCAGCCTCGGGGGCCCAGGGGAGACTGAAGCTTTCTTT
.	14	TRBV4-3	.	TRBJ2-1	CASSQDLSENEQFF	TGCGCCAGCAGCCAAGATTTATCAGAGAATGAGCAGTTCTTC